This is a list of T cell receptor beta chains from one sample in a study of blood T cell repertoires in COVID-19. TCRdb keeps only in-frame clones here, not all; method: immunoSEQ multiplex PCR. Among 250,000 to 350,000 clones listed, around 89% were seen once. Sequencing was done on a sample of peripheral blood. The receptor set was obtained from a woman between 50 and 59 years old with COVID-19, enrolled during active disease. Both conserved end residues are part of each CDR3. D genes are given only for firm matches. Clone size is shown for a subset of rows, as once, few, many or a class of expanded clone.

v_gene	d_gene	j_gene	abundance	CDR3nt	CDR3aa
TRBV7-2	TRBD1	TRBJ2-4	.	TGTGCCAGCAGCTTCGCCCCAGGGGGAAGAGCCAAAAACATTCAGTACTTC	CASSFAPGGRAKNIQYF
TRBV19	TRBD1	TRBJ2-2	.	TGTGCCAGTAGTACGGGACAGGGAGGCACCGGGGAGCTGTTTTTT	CASSTGQGGTGELFF
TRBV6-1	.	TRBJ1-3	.	TGTGCCAGCAGTGAGGACACCTACTCTGGAAACACCATATATTTT	CASSEDTYSGNTIYF
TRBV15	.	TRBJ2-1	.	TGTGCCACCAGCCCGGTGTTGGGCCCCTACAATGAGCAGTTCTTC	CATSPVLGPYNEQFF
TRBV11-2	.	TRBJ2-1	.	TGTGCCAGCAGTCCTCTCGGGGACAATGAGCAGTTCTTC	CASSPLGDNEQFF
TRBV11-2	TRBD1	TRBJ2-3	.	TGTGCCAGCAGCGCCCGACAGGGGTTGAGGGGCACAGATACGCAGTATTTT	CASSARQGLRGTDTQYF
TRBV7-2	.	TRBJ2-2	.	TGTGCCAGCAGCCCAGGGGCCAGGGCGAACACCGGGGAGCTGTTTTTT	CASSPGARANTGELFF
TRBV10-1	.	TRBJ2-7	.	TGCGCCAGCAGGGCGACACCGAGCTCCTACGAGCAGTACTTC	CASRATPSSYEQYF
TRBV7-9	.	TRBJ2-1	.	TGTGCCAGCAGCTTAGCGGTGACAGAACAGTTCTTC	CASSLAVTEQFF
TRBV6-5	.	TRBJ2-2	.	TGTGCCAGCAAAACAGGCCACACCGGGGAGCTGTTTTTT	CASKTGHTGELFF
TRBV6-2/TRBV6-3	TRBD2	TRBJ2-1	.	TGTGCCAGCAGCCGACTAGCGGGAGAACGAAAGCAGTTCTTC	CASSRLAGERKQFF
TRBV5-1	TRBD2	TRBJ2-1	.	TGCGCCAGCAGCCTCTCCGGGACTACGGCCAGGTACGAGCAGTTCTTC	CASSLSGTTARYEQFF
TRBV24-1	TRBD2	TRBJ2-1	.	TGTGCCACCAGTGACCGGGGACTAGCGGGAGGAGCCTACAATGAGCAGTTCTTC	CATSDRGLAGGAYNEQFF
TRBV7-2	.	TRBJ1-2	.	TGTGCCAGCAGCTTAGTCCCCACTAACTATGGCTACACCTTC	CASSLVPTNYGYTF
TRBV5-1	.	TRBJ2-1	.	TGCGCCAGCAGCTTAGGGGTGGATGAGCAGTTCTTC	CASSLGVDEQFF
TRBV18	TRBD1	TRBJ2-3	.	TGTGCCAGCTCACCCCTGACAGGGGGAGGTTCTGATACGCAGTATTTT	CASSPLTGGGSDTQYF
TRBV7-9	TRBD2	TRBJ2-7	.	TGTGCCAGCAGCGGGGGTCGTAGAGCGGGAAGGGGATACGAGCAGTACTTC	CASSGGRRAGRGYEQYF
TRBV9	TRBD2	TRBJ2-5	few	TGTGCCAGCAGCCCGCAGAGACTAGCGGGAGAGACCCAGTACTTC	CASSPQRLAGETQYF
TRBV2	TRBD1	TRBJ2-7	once	TGTGCCAGCAGTTTAACAGGGGTTCTTCGTCTCCGGGCCTACGAGCAGTACTTC	CASSLTGVLRLRAYEQYF
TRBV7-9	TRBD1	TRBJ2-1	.	TGTGCCAGCGGATCCGGGACAGGGGGCTGGGATGAGCAGTTCTTC	CASGSGTGGWDEQFF
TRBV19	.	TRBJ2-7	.	TGTGCCAGTATCCCACCCGGAGGTTTACCCTACGAGCAGTACTTC	CASIPPGGLPYEQYF
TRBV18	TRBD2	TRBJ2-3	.	TGTGCCAGCTCACCCCAAGCGGGGCACACAGATACGCAGTATTTT	CASSPQAGHTDTQYF
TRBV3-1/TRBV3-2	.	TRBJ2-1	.	TGTGCCAGCAGCCTAACACGTAGCCCTTACAATGAGCAGTTCTTC	CASSLTRSPYNEQFF
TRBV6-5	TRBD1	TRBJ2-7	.	TGTGCCAGCAGGACAACAGGGGGCTACGAGCAGTACTTC	CASRTTGGYEQYF
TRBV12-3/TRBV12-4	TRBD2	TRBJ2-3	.	TGTGCCAGCAAGCTAGCGGCCACAGATACGCAGTATTTT	CASKLAATDTQYF
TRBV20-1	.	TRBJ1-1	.	TGCAGTGCTAGTCGCGGGACGGGGGACACTGAAGCTTTCTTT	CSASRGTGDTEAFF
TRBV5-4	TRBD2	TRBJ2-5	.	TGTGCCAGCAGCTTGCGATTAATAGCGGGTACCCAAGAGACCCAGTACTTC	CASSLRLIAGTQETQYF
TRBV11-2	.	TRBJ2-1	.	TGTGCCAGCAGCTTATCGGGATTACCTTGGGCAATAGAGCAGTTCTTC	CASSLSGLPWAIEQFF
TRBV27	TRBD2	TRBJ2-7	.	TGTGCCAGCAGTCCGACCCCCCAGACTAGCAGCACCTACGAGCAGTACTTC	CASSPTPQTSSTYEQYF
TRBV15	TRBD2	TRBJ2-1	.	TGTGCCACCAGCAGAGGCGGACTAGCGGGAGGGTACAATGAGCAGTTCTTC	CATSRGGLAGGYNEQFF
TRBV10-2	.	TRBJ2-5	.	TGCGCCAGCAGTGAGTCGCGGGCGAGTGGATTCCAAGAGACCCAGTACTTC	CASSESRASGFQETQYF
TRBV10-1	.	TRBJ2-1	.	TGCGCCAGCAGTGAGGGTAGCGAGCAGTTCTTC	CASSEGSEQFF
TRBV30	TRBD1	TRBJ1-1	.	TGTGCCTGGAGTCTGGGGGACAGTGAAGCTTTCTTT	CAWSLGDSEAFF
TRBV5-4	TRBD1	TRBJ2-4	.	TGTGCCAGCAGCTTGGACAGGGGTGGAAGCATTCAGTACTTC	CASSLDRGGSIQYF
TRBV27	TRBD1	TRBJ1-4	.	TGTGCCAGCAGCTACAGGGGTCAGACTAATGAAAAACTGTTTTTT	CASSYRGQTNEKLFF
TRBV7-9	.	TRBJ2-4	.	TGTGCCAGCACGGGAGAGGGTTCCAAAAACATTCAGTACTTC	CASTGEGSKNIQYF
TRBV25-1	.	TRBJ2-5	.	TGTGCCAGCAGTGAAGCAGGGGCCCCAGAGACCCAGTACTTC	CASSEAGAPETQYF
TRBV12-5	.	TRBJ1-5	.	TGTGCTAGTGGGCCAGATAGCAATCAGCCCCAGCATTTT	CASGPDSNQPQHF
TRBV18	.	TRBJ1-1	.	TGTGCCAGCTCACCACCGACATCAGGGAACGCTTTCTTT	CASSPPTSGNAFF
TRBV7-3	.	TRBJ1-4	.	TGTGCCAGCAGCTCCCTCCCCCAGGGTGGAGCCGAAGGAAAACTGTTTTTT	CASSSLPQGGAEGKLFF
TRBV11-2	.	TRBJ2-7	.	TGTGCCAGCAGCCCCTCGTCGGGGGTCTACGAGCAGTACTTC	CASSPSSGVYEQYF
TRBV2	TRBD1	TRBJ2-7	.	TGTGCCAGCAGTGGCGTGGGACAGGGGATCCCCGAGCAGTACTTC	CASSGVGQGIPEQYF
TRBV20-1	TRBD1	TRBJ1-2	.	TGCAGTGCTTACGAGGACAGGGACTACACCTTC	CSAYEDRDYTF
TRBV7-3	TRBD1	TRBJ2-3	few	TGTGCCAGCAGCTTAGCCCCAGGGGGCTGGTCCTACCCCAACACAGATACGCAGTATTTT	CASSLAPGGWSYPNTDTQYF
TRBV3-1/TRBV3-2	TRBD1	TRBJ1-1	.	TGTGCCAGCAGCCAGGGACAGATGAACACTGAAGCTTTCTTT	CASSQGQMNTEAFF
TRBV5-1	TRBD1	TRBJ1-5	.	TGCGCCAGCAGCCTGGGACAGCCCCCAGGGCCCCAGCATTTT	CASSLGQPPGPQHF
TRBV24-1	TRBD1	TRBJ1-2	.	TGTGCCACCAGTGATCCGGACAGGCCCACTAACTATGGCTACACCTTC	CATSDPDRPTNYGYTF
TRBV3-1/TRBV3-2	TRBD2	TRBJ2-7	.	TGTGCCAGCAGGGGGACTAGCGGGAGTCACGAGCAGTACTTC	CASRGTSGSHEQYF
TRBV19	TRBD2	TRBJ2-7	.	TGTGCCAGTAGTCTTGGGGCTAGCGGGACCCACGAGCAGTACTTC	CASSLGASGTHEQYF